The rows below give T cell receptor beta chains drawn from one sample of a study of response to subunit inactivated influenza vaccine. MiXCR, applied by TCRdb to the RT-PCR reads, yields one record per CDR3 protein. The sample lists 500,000 to 550,000 distinct CDR3 sequences, 7.6% seen once, with approximately 13% in the top ten. This specimen consisted of PBMCs from blood, obtained 23 to 25 months after vaccination. Receptors originate from a man aged 50 to 69 who received an inactivated influenza vaccine. CDR3s include the opening cysteine and the closing phenylalanine or tryptophan. The order of the fields is D gene, clone size, J gene, V gene, CDR3 DNA, CDR3 protein. The D gene is left open where the match is weak. The size entry is marked missing in some rows and otherwise reads once, few, many or a size class.

-	few	TRBJ2-1	TRBV19	TGTGCCAGTAACCATCCGGGACGAGGTGAGCAGTTCTTC	CASNHPGRGEQFF
-	many	TRBJ1-1	TRBV5-1	TGCGCCAGCAGCTTGGGGGCACAGTTGAACACTGAAGCTTTCTTT	CASSLGAQLNTEAFF
TRBD2	-	TRBJ2-7	TRBV5-4	TGTGCCAGCAGCGTCAGTAGCGGGAGTTTTTACGAGCAGTACTTC	CASSVSSGSFYEQYF
-	-	TRBJ1-2	TRBV4-2	TGTGCCAGCAGCCAAGTAAGGGAGAAGGATGGCTACACCTTC	CASSQVREKDGYTF
TRBD2	-	TRBJ2-1	TRBV7-2	TGTGCCAGCAGCTTCATCGGGAGGGGCGCGTACAATGAGCAGTTCTTC	CASSFIGRGAYNEQFF
-	many	TRBJ1-1	TRBV5-1	TGCGCCAGCAGCAACTACCAAGGTGGGGTAGAAGCTTTCTTT	CASSNYQGGVEAFF
TRBD1	few	TRBJ2-3	TRBV5-1	TGCGCCAGCAGCTTGGGTCAGGGGGCCAGCACAGATACGCAGTATTTT	CASSLGQGASTDTQYF
TRBD2	-	TRBJ2-3	TRBV7-9	TGTGCCAGCAGCGGCTCGGGGGGGAAAAAAGATACGCAGTATTTT	CASSGSGGKKDTQYF
-	-	TRBJ1-1	TRBV5-6	TGTGCCAGCAGCTTAGGGGGGGAGGCTGAAGCTTTCTTT	CASSLGGEAEAFF
-	few	TRBJ2-7	TRBV21-1	TGTGCCAGCAGCAAAGAGGACCGGGACAGCTCCTACGAGCAGTACTTC	CASSKEDRDSSYEQYF
-	few	TRBJ2-7	TRBV29-1	TGCAGCGTCGCACCAATGACTAGAAACTACGAGCAGTACTTC	CSVAPMTRNYEQYF
TRBD2	few	TRBJ2-3	TRBV10-2	TGCGCCAGCACCAGCGGGGGCCGAGGAGATACGCAGTATTTT	CASTSGGRGDTQYF
-	-	TRBJ1-1	TRBV18	TGTGCCAGCTCACCACCTAACCAACCTGAAGCTTTCTTT	CASSPPNQPEAFF
-	few	TRBJ2-2	TRBV12-3/TRBV12-4	TGTGCCAGCAGTTTAACCCCTGCGAACGGGGAGCTGTTTTTT	CASSLTPANGELFF
-	many	TRBJ1-1	TRBV29-1	TGCAGCGCCCAGGAGCTGAACACTGAAGCTTTCTTT	CSAQELNTEAFF
-	-	TRBJ2-1	TRBV5-6	TGTGCCAGCAGCTTCCGTTTCGGTCTCAATGAGCAGTTCTTC	CASSFRFGLNEQFF
-	few	TRBJ1-5	TRBV12-3/TRBV12-4	TGTGCCAGCAGTTTATTGACAGCAAATCAGCCCCAGCATTTT	CASSLLTANQPQHF
TRBD2	-	TRBJ2-3	TRBV19	TGTGCCAGTAGTAAAAAGACTAGCGGTTGGGCGGTTACGCAGTATTTT	CASSKKTSGWAVTQYF
TRBD2	many	TRBJ2-5	TRBV12-3/TRBV12-4	TGTGCCAGCAGAGGACTAGCGGGGGGCCAAGAGACCCAGTACTTC	CASRGLAGGQETQYF
-	-	TRBJ2-1	TRBV6-5	TGTGCCAGCAGTTTCGTCTCTAGCGTCTGGGGCAATGAGCAGTTCTTC	CASSFVSSVWGNEQFF